By frequency in the sample, the clone carrying this TCR beta chain is medium-sized (0.01 to 0.1%). This entry comes from a study of OX40 agonist ivuxolimab in advanced cancers. Study details: Past anti-PD-1, anti-PD-L1 or anti-CTLA-4 therapy was accepted, and roughly 37% had received some.

Profiled with immunoSEQ multiplex PCR; TCRdb holds only in-frame clones, not every one. The data contain about 26,000 clones, around nine tenths of them singletons. Germline lookup yields CDR1 MNHNS and CDR2 SASEGT. Germline trimming cut 8 bases from V and 6 bases from J; bases unmatched to any gene: 8. The CDR3 extends over 13 amino acids. Specimen: CD4+ or CD8+ T cells sorted from blood, collected in a trial of the OX40 agonist ivuxolimab. The sequence was collected from an adult with an advanced solid tumor such as melanoma, head and neck, liver or kidney cancer. The chain combines TRBV6-1 with TRBJ2-3; 7 bases map to TRBD1. The CDR3 nucleotides are TGTGCCAGCGCCGACAGGGAAATCGATACGCAGTATTTT. Residues: CASADREIDTQYF.